This T cell receptor beta chain was recovered during a study of cytomegalovirus exposure and HLA in healthy donors. On this clone: The antigen is not known.

General study findings and limits: The study listed roughly 160 cytomegalovirus-associated TCR beta chains. Productive rates of about 87% or about 30% were seen for most TCR beta V segments in an earlier analysis. What TCR beta sequences reportedly achieved was accurate prediction of HLA-A and HLA-B alleles in most subjects.

Donors counted as nominally healthy when sampled, yet unrecorded immune exposures were likely. A multiplex PCR was run with 60 Vbeta primers and 13 Jbeta primers. Assay: immunoSEQ multiplex PCR; the TCRdb copy retains only in-frame clones and omits some. The sample shows 95,000 to 150,000 clones, under 85% of them seen only once. The clonotype originates from a human donor in good health. Sequences were obtained from PBMCs.

DNA of the CDR3: TGTGCCAGCAGTCTGGGCCGCTACGAGCAGTACTTC. The encoded protein is CASSLGRYEQYF. V gene TRBV2 combines with J gene TRBJ2-7; no definite D call. Trimming stripped 5 bases from V and 3 bases from J, with 8 bases between. This CDR3 region has 12 residues. Germline V lookup: CDR1 SNHLY, CDR2 FYNNEI.